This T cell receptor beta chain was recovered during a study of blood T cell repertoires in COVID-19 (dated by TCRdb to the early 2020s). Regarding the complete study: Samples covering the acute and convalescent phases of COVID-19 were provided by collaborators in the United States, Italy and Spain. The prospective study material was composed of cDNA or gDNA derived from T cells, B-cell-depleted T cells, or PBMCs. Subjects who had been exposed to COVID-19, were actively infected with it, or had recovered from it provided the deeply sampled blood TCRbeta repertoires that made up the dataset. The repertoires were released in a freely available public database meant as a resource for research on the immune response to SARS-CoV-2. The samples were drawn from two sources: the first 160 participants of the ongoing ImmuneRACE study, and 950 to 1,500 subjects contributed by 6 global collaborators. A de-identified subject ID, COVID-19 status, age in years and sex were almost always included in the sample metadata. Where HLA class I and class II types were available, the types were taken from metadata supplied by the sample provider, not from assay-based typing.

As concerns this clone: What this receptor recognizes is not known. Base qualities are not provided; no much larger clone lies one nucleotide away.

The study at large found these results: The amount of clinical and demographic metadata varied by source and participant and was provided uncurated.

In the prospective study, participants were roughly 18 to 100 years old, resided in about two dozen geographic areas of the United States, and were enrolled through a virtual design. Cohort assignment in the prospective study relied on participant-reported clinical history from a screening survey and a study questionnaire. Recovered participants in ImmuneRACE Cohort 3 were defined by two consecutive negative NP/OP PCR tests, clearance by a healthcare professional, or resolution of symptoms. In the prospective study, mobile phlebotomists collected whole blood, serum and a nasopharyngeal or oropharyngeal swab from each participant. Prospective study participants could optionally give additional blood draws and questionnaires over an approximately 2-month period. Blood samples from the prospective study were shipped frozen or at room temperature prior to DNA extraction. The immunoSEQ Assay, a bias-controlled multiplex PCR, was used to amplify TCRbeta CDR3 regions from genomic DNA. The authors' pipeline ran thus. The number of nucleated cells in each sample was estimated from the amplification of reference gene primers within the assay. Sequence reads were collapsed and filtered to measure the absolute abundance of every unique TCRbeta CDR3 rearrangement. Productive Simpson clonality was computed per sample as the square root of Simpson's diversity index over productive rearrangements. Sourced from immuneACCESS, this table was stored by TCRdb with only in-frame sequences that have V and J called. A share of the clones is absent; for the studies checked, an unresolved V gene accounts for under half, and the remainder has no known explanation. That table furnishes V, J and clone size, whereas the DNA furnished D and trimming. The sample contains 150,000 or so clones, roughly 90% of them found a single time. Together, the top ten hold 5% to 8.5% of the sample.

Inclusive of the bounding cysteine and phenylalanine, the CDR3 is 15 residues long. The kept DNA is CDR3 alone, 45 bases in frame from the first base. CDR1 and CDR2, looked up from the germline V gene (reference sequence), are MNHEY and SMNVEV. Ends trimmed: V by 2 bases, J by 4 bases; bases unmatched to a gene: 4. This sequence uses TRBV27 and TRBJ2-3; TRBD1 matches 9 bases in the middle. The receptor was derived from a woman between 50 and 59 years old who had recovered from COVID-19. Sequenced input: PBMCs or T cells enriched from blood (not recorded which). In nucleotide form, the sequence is TGTGCCAGCAGTTTAGGGGACAGGGATGCAGATACGCAGTATTTT. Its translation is CASSLGDRDADTQYF.